This TCR beta chain is drawn from a study of OX40 agonist ivuxolimab in advanced cancers. Study-wide background: Averaging about 60 years in age, with a range of about 20 to 90, the cohort was 82.7% male. Three patients showed partial responses: one hepatocellular carcinoma and two cutaneous melanoma cases.

Clones were read by immunoSEQ multiplex PCR, and TCRdb kept only the in-frame ones, dropping some. The table includes around 80,000 clones, over 85% detected once. This CDR3 comprises 13 residues. The germline V gene encodes CDR1 SGHRS and CDR2 YFSETQ. Trimming cost V 0 bases and J 0 bases, with 3 bases left between them. On this clone itself: Its antigen is undetermined. Other DNA variants within this sample encode the same CDR3.

Whole-study findings and limits: Some patients without response likewise showed low normalized clonal expansion. CD4+ T cells averaged fewer expanded clones than CD8+ T cells.

The chain links TRBV5-1 to TRBJ1-1, with D unclear. This receptor was identified in an adult with an advanced solid tumor such as melanoma, head and neck, liver or kidney cancer. The specimen was CD4+ or CD8+ T cells sorted from blood, collected in a trial of the OX40 agonist ivuxolimab. CDR3 sequence reads: CASSLAVNTEAFF. CDR3 nucleotides: TGCGCCAGCAGCTTGGCGGTGAACACTGAAGCTTTCTTT.